A selection of T cell receptor beta chains follows, all from one sample in a study of blood T cell repertoires in COVID-19. Some clones are missing from TCRdb's copy, which holds only in-frame ones; the method was immunoSEQ multiplex PCR. The sample consists of hundreds of thousands of clones, 86% of them appearing once. Sequenced: PBMCs or T cells enriched from blood (not recorded which). These TCRs come from a woman aged 45-60 years in a cohort exposed to, infected with or recovered from COVID-19 (not recorded which). The CDR3 runs from the conserved cysteine through the conserved F or W.

J | V | CDR3
TRBJ2-1 | TRBV24-1 | CATSDLPSGQGAYNEQFF
TRBJ1-1 | TRBV11-2 | CASSLGQGGTEAFF
TRBJ1-1 | TRBV29-1 | CSIHVNLNTEAFF
TRBJ1-6 | TRBV30 | CAWSQGNNSPLHF
TRBJ1-2 | TRBV6-5 | CASSYRTVGYGYTF
TRBJ2-6 | TRBV4-1 | CASSQHGQGLYSGANVLTF
TRBJ2-5 | TRBV4-3 | CASSQEPLRRGGQETQYF
TRBJ2-7 | TRBV11-2 | CASSPRRQSAAYEQYF
TRBJ1-2 | TRBV24-1 | CATQVGTDNNSNYGYTF
TRBJ1-1 | TRBV6-5 | CASSSGQRSGEAFF
TRBJ1-1 | TRBV25-1 | CASSGVGQGKFEAFF
TRBJ1-1 | TRBV9 | CASRKETGNTEAFF
TRBJ1-1 | TRBV18 | CASSPRRLATEAFF
TRBJ2-2 | TRBV5-6 | CASQEGRANTGELFF
TRBJ1-5 | TRBV19 | CASGWGGNTNQPQHF
TRBJ2-2 | TRBV9 | CASSGTPLNTGELFF
TRBJ2-6 | TRBV4-3 | CASSQDGTGANVLTF
TRBJ1-2 | TRBV6-5 | CASSYRDRDYGYTF
TRBJ1-1 | TRBV4-1 | CASSQREGQVMNTEAFF
TRBJ2-7 | TRBV27 | CASSLRVGLAGTYEQYF
TRBJ2-7 | TRBV7-2 | CASGGSSYEQYF
TRBJ1-4 | TRBV29-1 | CSVLRDRGREKLFF
TRBJ1-1 | TRBV2 | CASSKQRQGDTEAFF
TRBJ1-2 | TRBV6-6 | CASLVGGGYGYTF
TRBJ2-2 | TRBV7-8 | CASSIGQGGTGELFF
TRBJ1-1 | TRBV5-1 | CASSKQVPTRNTEAFF
TRBJ1-5 | TRBV6-6 | CASTGTGSRNQPQHF
TRBJ1-1 | TRBV5-5 | CASSIKGGNTEAFF
TRBJ2-7 | TRBV6-5 | CASKPTGSSYEQYF
TRBJ2-1 | TRBV11-2 | CASSLELAGGQFF
TRBJ2-5 | TRBV4-1 | CASSPGDPRWIQYF
TRBJ1-2 | TRBV2 | CASSTQGAADGYTF
TRBJ1-3 | TRBV25-1 | CASSDTPDRDGNTIYF
TRBJ1-5 | TRBV24-1 | CATSDATGGLGQPQHF
TRBJ2-7 | TRBV20-1 | CSARVGRQYF
TRBJ2-7 | TRBV2 | CASSVEQGPNEQYF
TRBJ1-1 | TRBV18 | CASSPTGGLEAFF
TRBJ1-1 | TRBV19 | CASSPISRVGTEAFF
TRBJ2-3 | TRBV19 | CASTPGLAVDTQYF
TRBJ1-4 | TRBV3-1/TRBV3-2 | CASSQSRVDEKLFF
TRBJ1-3 | TRBV3-1/TRBV3-2 | CASSGPFSGNTIYF
TRBJ2-1 | TRBV4-3 | CASSRSGSSYNEQFF
TRBJ2-1 | TRBV4-3 | CASSQEVLAASPEQFF
TRBJ1-2 | TRBV6-5 | CASTDGTASHTF
TRBJ2-3 | TRBV4-1 | CASSQTLLRSYTDTQYF
TRBJ2-1 | TRBV7-2 | CASSLVSSGGANEQFF
TRBJ1-2 | TRBV2 | CASSEGSYGYTF
TRBJ1-1 | TRBV2 | CASSLSVEGTAFF
TRBJ2-7 | TRBV6-5 | CASRQDRGNEQYF
TRBJ1-4 | TRBV5-6 | CASSSESTNEKLFF